This entry features one T cell receptor beta chain sequence. Its antigen specificity is not known. Nothing much larger sits one base from this clone, and base qualities are not available. CDR1 and CDR2 were assigned from the germline V gene as MDHEN and SYDVKM. From cysteine to phenylalanine, the CDR3 is 15 amino acids long. Only the CDR3 portion is preserved as DNA: 45 bases, with reading frame beginning at the first base. V gives up 0 bases and J gives up 7 bases, and the segment between their germline ends measures 13 bases. This record belongs to a study of OX40 agonist ivuxolimab in advanced cancers. The study in broad terms: Ivuxolimab was a fully human IgG2 agonistic monoclonal antibody targeting the costimulatory receptor OX40 (CD134). Intravenous ivuxolimab was administered to patients every 2 weeks at six dose levels: 0.01, 0.1, 0.3, 1.5, 3 and 10 mg/kg. The paper reports the monotherapy dose-escalation portion (N of about 54 patients) of the phase I ivuxolimab trial. Of the approximately 50 dose-escalation patients, hepatocellular carcinoma was present in around 19, melanoma in some 15, renal cell carcinoma in 9 and head and neck cancer in 9. In the dose-escalation cohort, 82.7% of patients were male, and the mean age was about 55 years, with a range of about 23 to 90. Three dose-escalation patients achieved partial responses, one with hepatocellular carcinoma and two with cutaneous melanoma. The point of sequencing TCRbeta in the periphery was to test whether ivuxolimab changed TCR sequence diversity and drove clonal T-cell expansion. Prior anti-PD-1, anti-PD-L1 or anti-CTLA-4 therapy was permitted, and about 40% of dose-escalation patients had received checkpoint inhibitors. Results the study describes overall, beyond this receptor: Which antigens the clonally expanded peripheral T cells were specific for was not determined. Low levels of normalized T-cell clonal expansion were also shown by some nonresponding patients. In the 0.1-3.0 mg/kg groups, partial responders were among the patients with the lowest normalized peripheral clonal expansion, particularly in CD8+ T cells. After ivuxolimab, more expanded clones were found on average in CD8+ T cells than in CD4+ T cells. Clonal expansion of both CD4+ and CD8+ blood T cells was observed from baseline to week 6 at doses 0.1 to 3.0 mg/kg.

Patients with autoimmune disease history or receiving systemic immunosuppression were excluded from the trial. In every dose cohort, peripheral blood was drawn for TCR sequencing at baseline, cycle 4 day 1, and cycle 7 day 1. Samples came from an open-label, multicenter, first-in-human phase I dose-escalation trial of ivuxolimab. Adults with locally advanced or metastatic melanoma, renal cell carcinoma, hepatocellular carcinoma or head and neck squamous cell carcinoma were enrolled in the trial. Before TCR sequencing, CD4+ and CD8+ T cells were separately sorted from peripheral blood. Genomic DNA was extracted from sorted cells for sequencing of the TCRbeta CDR3 region. The immunoSEQ Assay was used to sequence the TCRbeta CDR3 regions. TCRdb holds this immuneACCESS table with in-frame rearrangements only. Some clones are missing; in checked studies, unresolved V genes explain under half, and the rest has no known cause. Here the sample has 130,000 or so clones; 90% occur a single time. Jointly, the top ten make up 0.9% to 1.2% of the sample.

The clonotype comes from an adult with an advanced solid tumor such as melanoma, head and neck, liver or kidney cancer. The chain is made from TRBV28 and TRBJ2-1, and possibly TRBD2, on 5 matching bases. Specimen: CD4+ or CD8+ T cells sorted from blood, collected in a trial of the OX40 agonist ivuxolimab. The nucleotide sequence reads TGTGCCAGCAGTTTATGGACGGAGGCTTGGAATGAGCAGTTCTTC. This codes for CASSLWTEAWNEQFF. Full variable domain (CDR3 extended with the reference TRBV28 and TRBJ2-1 proteins): DVKVTQSSRYLVKRTGEKVFLECVQDMDHENMFWYRQDPGLGLRLIYFSYDVKMKEKGDIPEGYSVSREKKERFSLILESASTNQTSMYLCASSLWTEAWNEQFFGPGTRLTVL.